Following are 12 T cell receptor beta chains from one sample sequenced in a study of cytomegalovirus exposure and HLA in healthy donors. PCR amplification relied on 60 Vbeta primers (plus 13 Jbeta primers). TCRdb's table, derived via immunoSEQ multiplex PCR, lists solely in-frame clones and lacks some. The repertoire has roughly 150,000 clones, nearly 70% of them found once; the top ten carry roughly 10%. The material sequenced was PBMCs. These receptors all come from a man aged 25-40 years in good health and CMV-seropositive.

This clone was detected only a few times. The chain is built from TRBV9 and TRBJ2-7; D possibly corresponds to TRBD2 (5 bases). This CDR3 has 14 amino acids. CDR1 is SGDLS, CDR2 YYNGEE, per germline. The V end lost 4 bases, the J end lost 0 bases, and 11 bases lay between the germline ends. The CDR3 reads CASSLEASSYEQYF. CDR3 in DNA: TGTGCCAGCAGCCTGGAGGCCAGCTCCTACGAGCAGTACTTC. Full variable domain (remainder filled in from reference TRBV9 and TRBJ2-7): DSGVTQTPKHLITATGQRVTLRCSPRSGDLSVYWYQQSLDQGLQFLIQYYNGEERAKGNILERFSAQQFPDLHSELNLSSLELGDSALYFCASSLEASSYEQYFGPGTRLTVT.

The CDR3 reads CASTVRVTGLADTQYF. The CDR3 DNA sequence: TGTGCCAGCACCGTAAGGGTCACAGGGCTAGCAGATACGCAGTATTTT. The genes are TRBV6-6 and TRBJ2-3; a weak D match, TRBD1 (6 bases). Germline CDR1 reads MNHNY; CDR2 reads SVGAGI (reference sequence). This CDR3 has 16 amino acids. Trimming took 7 bases from V and 4 from J, leaving 21 bases between them.

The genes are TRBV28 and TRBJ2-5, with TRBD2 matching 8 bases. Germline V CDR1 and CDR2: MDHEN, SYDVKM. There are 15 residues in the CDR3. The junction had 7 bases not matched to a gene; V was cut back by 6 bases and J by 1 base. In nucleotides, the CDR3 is TGTGCCAGCAGACCAGTAGCGGGGCCCCAAGAGACCCAGTACTTC. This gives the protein CASRPVAGPQETQYF.

The DNA for the CDR3 is TGTGCCAGCAGCCGACCGGGAGCTGGGGCCAACGTCCTGACTTTC. Translated: CASSRPGAGANVLTF. This chain connects TRBV25-1 to TRBJ2-6; D is perhaps TRBD2 (6 bases). Germline V lookup: CDR1 MGHDK, CDR2 SYGVNS. The CDR3 is made up of 15 amino acids. V was shortened by 6 bases and J by 2 bases, with 11 bases between the two germline ends.

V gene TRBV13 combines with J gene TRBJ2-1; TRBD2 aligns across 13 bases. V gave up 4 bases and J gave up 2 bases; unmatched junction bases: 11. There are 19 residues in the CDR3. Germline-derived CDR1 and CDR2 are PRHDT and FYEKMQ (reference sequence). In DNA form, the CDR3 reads TGTGCCAGCAGCTCATTCGATGGGACTAGCGGGACCCCCTACAATGAGCAGTTCTTC. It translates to CASSSFDGTSGTPYNEQFF. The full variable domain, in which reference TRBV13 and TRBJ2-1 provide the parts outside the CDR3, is AAGVIQSPRHLIKEKRETATLKCYPIPRHDTVYWYQQGPGQDPQFLISFYEKMQSDKGSIPDRFSAQQFSDYHSELNMSSLELGDSALYFCASSSFDGTSGTPYNEQFFGPGTRLTVL.

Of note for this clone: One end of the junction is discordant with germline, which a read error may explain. CDR3 nucleotide sequence: TGCGCCAGCAGGACCGGGACAGGGAAGGCGGAACAGGTTTTTCGCGATGGCTACATCTTC. It yields the protein CASRTGTGKAEQVFRDGYIF. J is TRBJ1-2 and V is TRBV5-1; 9 bases line up with TRBD1. Germline CDR1 and CDR2: SGHRS and YFSETQ. There are 20 residues in the CDR3.

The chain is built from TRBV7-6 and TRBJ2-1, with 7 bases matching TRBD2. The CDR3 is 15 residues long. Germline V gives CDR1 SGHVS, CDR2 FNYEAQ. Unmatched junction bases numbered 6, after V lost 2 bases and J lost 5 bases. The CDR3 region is CASSLFGGIDNEQFF. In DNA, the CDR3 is TGTGCCAGCAGCTTATTCGGGGGGATCGACAATGAGCAGTTCTTC.

CDR3 region: CASSSGQGGEQYF. CDR3 in DNA: TGTGCCAGCAGTTCGGGACAGGGGGGAGAGCAGTACTTC. The gene calls are TRBV28 and TRBJ2-7; 11 bases are a match to TRBD1. The CDR3 is 13 amino acids. CDR1 is MDHEN, CDR2 SYDVKM, per germline. V gave up 4 bases and J gave up 7 bases; unmatched junction bases: 3.

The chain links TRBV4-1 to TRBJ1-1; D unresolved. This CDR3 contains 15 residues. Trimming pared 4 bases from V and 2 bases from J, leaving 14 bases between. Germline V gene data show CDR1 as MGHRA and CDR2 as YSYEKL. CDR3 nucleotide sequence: TGCGCCAGCAGCCGCGATCGGGGAGTAAACACTGAAGCTTTCTTT. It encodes CASSRDRGVNTEAFF.

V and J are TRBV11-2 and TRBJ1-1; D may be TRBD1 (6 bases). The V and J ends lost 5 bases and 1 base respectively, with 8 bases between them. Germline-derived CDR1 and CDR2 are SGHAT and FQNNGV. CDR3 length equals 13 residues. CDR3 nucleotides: TGTGCCAGCAGCCAGACAGGGAACACTGAAGCTTTCTTT. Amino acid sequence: CASSQTGNTEAFF.

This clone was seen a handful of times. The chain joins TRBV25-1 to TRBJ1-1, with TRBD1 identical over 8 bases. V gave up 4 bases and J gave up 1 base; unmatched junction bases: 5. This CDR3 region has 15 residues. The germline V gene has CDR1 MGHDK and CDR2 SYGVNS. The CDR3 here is CASSAWTGWNTEAFF. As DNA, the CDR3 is TGTGCCAGCAGTGCTTGGACAGGGTGGAACACTGAAGCTTTCTTT.

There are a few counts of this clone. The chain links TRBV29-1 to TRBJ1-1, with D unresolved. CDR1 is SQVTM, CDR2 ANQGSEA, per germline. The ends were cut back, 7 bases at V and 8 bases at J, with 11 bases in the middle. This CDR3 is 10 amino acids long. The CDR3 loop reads CSAGGIEAFF. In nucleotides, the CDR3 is TGCAGCGCAGGAGGGATCGAAGCTTTCTTT.